A single sample is the source of the 26 T cell receptor beta chains below, sequenced in a study of technical replicates of blood from a handful of donors. Repertoires were generated with immunoSEQ multiplex PCR, while TCRdb's copy carries only in-frame clones and drops some. The sample has 15,000 or so clones; approximately 80% are singletons. Sequenced material: PBMCs. The receptors were gathered from a human donor in good health.

V is TRBV5-6 and J is TRBJ2-6; D gene unclear. The CDR3 is 14 amino acids. CDR1 and CDR2 (germline): SGHDT, YYEEEE. Trimming removed 1 base at V and 1 base at J, with 3 bases between. The CDR3 is CASSLLSGANVLTF. The CDR3 DNA reads TGTGCCAGCAGCTTGCTTTCTGGGGCCAACGTCCTGACTTTC.

The chain joins TRBV28 to TRBJ2-6; D gene uncertain. This CDR3 is built from 14 residues. Germline V gives CDR1 MDHEN, CDR2 SYDVKM. Trimming shortened V by 6 bases and J by 0 bases, and 6 bases separated the two germline ends. CDR3 sequence (DNA): TGTGCCAGCAGGAGTTTCTCTGGGGCCAACGTCCTGACTTTC. Translating it yields CASRSFSGANVLTF.

The genes are TRBV19 and TRBJ2-7; 8 positions match TRBD2. Trimming took 0 bases from V and 0 from J; bases not matched to a gene: 4. This CDR3 has 16 residues. Looked up from germline, CDR1 is LNHDA and CDR2 is SQIVND (reference sequence). Here the CDR3 reads CASSIEGSGNSYEQYF. The DNA for the CDR3 is TGTGCCAGTAGTATAGAGGGTAGCGGGAACTCCTACGAGCAGTACTTC.

The chain carries TRBV7-8 and TRBJ2-7, with 11 bases identical to TRBD1. CDR1 SGHVS and CDR2 FQNEAQ come from the germline V gene. V was clipped by 5 bases and J by 3 bases; unmatched bases: 9. The CDR3 has 16 residues. This chain's CDR3 is CASSQRPGTGGYEQYF. CDR3 DNA sequence: TGTGCCAGCAGCCAACGCCCCGGGACAGGGGGCTACGAGCAGTACTTC. The full variable domain, completed using reference TRBV7-8 and TRBJ2-7, is GAGVSQSPRYKVAKRGQDVALRCDPISGHVSLFWYQQALGQGPEFLTYFQNEAQLDKSGLPSDRFFAERPEGSVSTLKIQRTQQEDSAVYLCASSQRPGTGGYEQYFGPGTRLTVT.

This sequence joins TRBV18 and TRBJ2-1; 12 nucleotides align to TRBD2. Germline V gene lookup returns CDR1 KGHSH and CDR2 LQKENI. V shed 2 bases, J shed 8 bases, and the junction held 4 bases outside the gene matches. The CDR3 covers 15 residues. The CDR3: CASSPGLAGRYEQFF. The CDR3 DNA is TGTGCCAGCTCACCAGGACTAGCGGGGCGGTATGAGCAGTTCTTC.

V usage is TRBV28 and J usage is TRBJ2-5, with D tentatively TRBD2 (6 bases). V dropped 2 bases and J dropped 11 bases, with 9 bases sitting between them. Per germline, CDR1 MDHEN and CDR2 SYDVKM. The CDR3 loop spans 11 amino acids. CDR3 coding DNA: TGTGCCAGCAGTTTACTTCGGGAGCAGTACTTC. It encodes CASSLLREQYF.

The CDR3 sequence: CASSFHSGGDRDTQYF. The CDR3 DNA follows: TGTGCCAGCAGTTTCCATTCAGGGGGAGATAGAGATACGCAGTATTTT. The rearrangement uses TRBV28 and TRBJ2-3; 7 bases map to TRBD1. This CDR3 is built from 16 residues. Germline CDR1 and CDR2: MDHEN and SYDVKM. V shed 3 bases, J shed 5 bases, and the junction held 11 bases outside the gene matches.

CDR3 region: CASSATGTGIYEQYF. DNA for the CDR3: TGTGCCAGTAGTGCGACCGGGACAGGGATCTACGAGCAGTACTTC. V is TRBV19 and J is TRBJ2-7, with 9 bases matching TRBD1. The CDR3 contains 15 residues. The trim removed 5 bases at V and 3 bases at J, leaving 8 bases unmatched. Germline CDR1 is LNHDA and CDR2 is SQIVND (reference sequence).

The chain carries TRBV10-1 and TRBJ2-1, with TRBD2 matching over 10 bases. The CDR3 runs to 16 residues. CDR1 WNHNN and CDR2 SYGVQD come from the germline V gene (reference sequence). With 2 bases clipped from V and 2 bases from J, the junction kept 3 bases outside the gene matches. For the CDR3, the DNA is TGCGCCAGCAGTGAGCATAGCGGGAGGACCTACAATGAGCAGTTCTTC. Translating gives CASSEHSGRTYNEQFF.

This clone was seen a single time. CDR3 loop: CAWKQPGNTIYF. The CDR3 DNA reads TGTGCCTGGAAACAGCCTGGAAACACCATATATTTT. The chain combines TRBV30 with TRBJ1-3; D is ambiguous. The V end lost 4 bases, the J end lost 2 bases, and 6 bases lay between the germline ends. The germline gives CDR1 GTSNPN, CDR2 SVGIG (reference sequence). CDR3 size: 12 residues. The variable domain in full, with the rest retrieved from reference TRBV30 and TRBJ1-3, is SQTIHQWPATLVQPVGSPLSLECTVEGTSNPNLYWYRQAAGRGLQLLFYSVGIGQISSEVPQNLSASRPQDRQFILSSKKLLLSDSGFYLCAWKQPGNTIYFGEGSWLTVV.

The chain recombines TRBV6-6 with TRBJ2-4; 12 bases fit TRBD2. Germline assignment: CDR1 MNHNY and CDR2 SVGAGI (reference sequence). The length of the CDR3 is 15 residues. V lost 6 bases to trimming and J lost 3 bases; unmatched junction nucleotides: 3. The CDR3 region has the DNA TGTGCCAGCAGCTCTAGCGGGAGGGACAAAAACATTCAGTACTTC. This gives the protein CASSSSGRDKNIQYF.

V usage is TRBV19 and J usage is TRBJ1-5; the D is unclear. Germline V gene sequence: CDR1 LNHDA, CDR2 SQIVND (reference sequence). Trimming removed 7 bases from V and 0 bases from J, with 13 bases in between. There are 15 residues in the CDR3. The CDR3 protein is CASNPLQSSNQPQHF. DNA of the CDR3: TGTGCCAGTAACCCTCTGCAGTCTAGCAATCAGCCCCAGCATTTT.

This chain links TRBV30 with TRBJ1-5; no reliable D call. Trimming took 1 base from V and 4 from J, leaving 8 bases between them. Germline assignment: CDR1 GTSNPN and CDR2 SVGIG (reference sequence). The CDR3 runs to 13 residues. This CDR3 reads CAWSGAGNQPQHF. The CDR3 DNA follows: TGTGCCTGGAGTGGTGCAGGTAATCAGCCCCAGCATTTT.

This chain uses TRBV29-1 with TRBJ2-1; 7 nucleotides line up with TRBD1. The germline gives CDR1 SQVTM, CDR2 ANQGSEA. The CDR3 totals 13 residues. J gave up 4 bases and V 4 bases, and 4 bases lay outside the gene matches. DNA for the CDR3: TGCAGCGTTGTAACAGGGGAGTACAATGAGCAGTTCTTC. Protein product: CSVVTGEYNEQFF.

The chain is built from TRBV6-1 and TRBJ2-7, with 7 bases aligning to TRBD2. The germline CDR1 and CDR2 sequences are MNHNS and SASEGT. V shed 2 bases and J 0 bases; nucleotides not matched to a gene: 4. The CDR3 consists of 15 residues. The CDR3 protein is CASSEQGGSSYEQYF. CDR3 in DNA: TGTGCCAGCAGTGAACAGGGCGGGAGCTCCTACGAGCAGTACTTC.

This sequence joins TRBV5-1 and TRBJ1-1; 8 bases match TRBD1. CDR1 and CDR2 (germline): SGHRS, YFSETQ. This CDR3 has 16 residues. Trimming removed 0 bases from V and 1 base from J; junction bases left unmatched: 5. The CDR3 DNA follows: TGCGCCAGCAGCTTGGGACAGGGGCTACCGAACACTGAAGCTTTCTTT. Translation: CASSLGQGLPNTEAFF.

The rearrangement joins TRBV5-1 to TRBJ2-5; D possibly corresponds to TRBD1 (6 bases). CDR3 length: 16 amino acids. V lost 4 bases and J lost 5, with 21 bases in between. Germline assignment: CDR1 SGHRS and CDR2 YFSETQ. In DNA form, the CDR3 reads TGCGCCAGCAGCGCAGAGAGTTTGGGGGCAGGTGAGACCCAGTACTTC. Amino acids: CASSAESLGAGETQYF.

The V call is TRBV5-6, the J call TRBJ2-6, with D possibly TRBD1 on 5 matching bases. There are 15 residues in the CDR3. The germline CDR1 and CDR2 sequences are SGHDT and YYEEEE. Trimming stripped 2 bases from V and 2 bases from J, with 8 bases between. CDR3 coding DNA: TGTGCCAGCAGCTTAAGGGGAACTGGGGCCAACGTCCTGACTTTC. Translation: CASSLRGTGANVLTF.

The V gene is TRBV19, the J gene TRBJ1-2; TRBD1 matches at 10 bases. Germline values: CDR1 LNHDA, CDR2 SQIVND (reference sequence). V was pared by 3 bases and J by 4 bases, with 5 bases of the junction left unmatched. The CDR3 spans 15 residues. CDR3: CASSILTGGGYGYTF. CDR3 sequence (DNA): TGTGCCAGTAGTATTCTGACAGGGGGCGGCTATGGCTACACCTTC. The full variable domain, its missing parts supplied by reference TRBV19 and TRBJ1-2, is DGGITQSPKYLFRKEGQNVTLSCEQNLNHDAMYWYRQDPGQGLRLIYYSQIVNDFQKGDIAEGYSVSREKKESFPLTVTSAQKNPTAFYLCASSILTGGGYGYTFGSGTRLTVV.

This clone was seen just once. The genes are TRBV5-1 and TRBJ2-3; 10 bases are shared with TRBD2. The V gene's germline CDR1 is SGHRS and CDR2 YFSETQ. Unmatched junction bases numbered 7, after V lost 6 bases and J lost 3 bases. The length of the CDR3 is 15 residues. The CDR3 DNA is TGCGCCAGCACCGCCGGACTAGCGGATACAGATACGCAGTATTTT. Its protein is CASTAGLADTDTQYF.

V is TRBV7-2 and J is TRBJ2-1; 7 bases map to TRBD2. V lost 2 bases, J lost 6 bases, and 4 bases stayed unmatched. This CDR3 contains 14 residues. The germline V gene has CDR1 SGHTA and CDR2 FQGNSA. CDR3 bases: TGTGCCAGCAGCTTACTAGCGGAATCCAATGAGCAGTTCTTC. Its translation: CASSLLAESNEQFF.

This rearrangement joins TRBV28 to TRBJ1-2; 7 nucleotides align to TRBD1. V shed 6 bases and J 4 bases; nucleotides not matched to a gene: 11. Germline loops: CDR1 MDHEN, CDR2 SYDVKM. The CDR3 loop spans 15 amino acids. This CDR3 is CASRIQGVTFYGYTF. The CDR3 nucleotides are TGTGCCAGCAGAATTCAGGGGGTGACTTTCTATGGCTACACCTTC.

The V and J genes are TRBV6-5 and TRBJ2-7; a possible D gene is TRBD2 (5 bases). The CDR3 totals 15 residues. The germline CDR1 and CDR2 sequences are MNHEY and SVGAGI. Between the trimmed V and J ends, which lost 0 bases and 4 bases, there was a span of 13 bases. In DNA form, the CDR3 reads TGTGCCAGCAGTTACTCCGTTGAGGGTCAATACGAGCAGTACTTC. Encoded protein: CASSYSVEGQYEQYF.

The chain has TRBV5-1 and TRBJ2-7, with 10 nucleotides matching TRBD1. The germline gives CDR1 SGHRS, CDR2 YFSETQ. V lost 2 bases to trimming and J lost 7 bases; unmatched junction nucleotides: 9. The CDR3 extends over 15 amino acids. CDR3 in amino acids: CASSFPGTGALEQYF. DNA for the CDR3: TGCGCCAGCAGCTTCCCCGGGACAGGGGCTTTGGAGCAGTACTTC.

This clone was found a few times. The chain links TRBV5-1 to TRBJ2-7; 8 bases are a match to TRBD2. CDR1 is SGHRS, CDR2 YFSETQ, per germline. The V segment lost 4 bases and the J segment 4 bases; nucleotides outside the gene matches: 7. The CDR3 consists of 14 residues. This CDR3 is CASSSGSTVYEQYF. Written as DNA, the CDR3 is TGCGCCAGCAGCAGCGGGAGCACGGTGTACGAGCAGTACTTC.

The rearrangement uses TRBV18 and TRBJ2-3, with 8 bases lining up with TRBD2. Germline lookup yields CDR1 KGHSH and CDR2 LQKENI. This CDR3 has 15 residues. V trimming: 6 bases; J trimming: 2 bases; junction bases outside the gene matches: 7. The CDR3 DNA sequence: TGTGCCAGCTCTCCATTAGCGGGAAACACAGATACGCAGTATTTT. It yields the protein CASSPLAGNTDTQYF.